The rows below give T cell receptor beta chains drawn from one sample of a study of blood T cell repertoires in COVID-19. The table came from immunoSEQ multiplex PCR; TCRdb's copy has only in-frame clones and leaves some out. The sample lists some 150,000 clones, 84% occurring once. The sequenced sample was peripheral blood. Every receptor here comes from a woman aged 45-65 years in a cohort sampled during active or convalescent COVID-19. The CDR3 runs from the conserved cysteine through the conserved F or W. The order of the fields is clone size, V gene, J gene, D gene, CDR3 protein, CDR3 DNA. A D gene is named only where the DNA matches it firmly. Expanded clones are given a class, and other clones once, few, many or no size at all.

few	TRBV20-1	TRBJ2-6	TRBD1	CSASDRDISGANVLTF	TGCAGTGCTAGTGACAGGGACATCTCTGGGGCCAACGTCCTGACTTTC
.	TRBV19	TRBJ1-5	.	CASSIQMNQPQHF	TGTGCCAGTAGTATCCAGATGAATCAGCCCCAGCATTTT
.	TRBV18	TRBJ1-3	.	CASSPGQSSGNTIYF	TGTGCCAGCTCACCTGGGCAGAGCTCTGGAAACACCATATATTTT
.	TRBV10-1	TRBJ2-5	.	CASSDSGETQYF	TGCGCCAGCAGTGACAGCGGAGAGACCCAGTACTTC
.	TRBV4-1	TRBJ1-3	TRBD1	CASSQDWRTGTLSGNTIYF	TGCGCCAGCAGCCAAGACTGGAGGACAGGGACCCTCTCTGGAAACACCATATATTTT
.	TRBV12-3/TRBV12-4	TRBJ1-2	.	CASSRPGRSGYTF	TGTGCCAGCAGTCGTCCGGGTAGGAGTGGCTACACCTTC
.	TRBV1	TRBJ2-3	.	CTSSQSWRGPTDTQYF	TGCACCAGCAGCCAGTCTTGGCGGGGGCCCACAGATACGCAGTATTTT
.	TRBV11-2	TRBJ2-5	.	CASSPQETQYF	TGTGCCAGCAGCCCACAAGAGACCCAGTACTTC
.	TRBV21-1	TRBJ1-1	.	CASSKARQGTEAFF	TGTGCCAGCAGCAAAGCGAGACAGGGAACTGAAGCTTTCTTT
.	TRBV19	TRBJ1-4	TRBD1	CASRPTGANEKLFF	TGTGCCAGTAGGCCGACAGGGGCTAATGAAAAACTGTTTTTT
.	TRBV6-4	TRBJ2-5	.	CASSDSYVSGGRETQYF	TGTGCCAGCAGTGACTCGTATGTTTCCGGGGGGCGGGAGACCCAGTACTTC
.	TRBV30	TRBJ1-1	TRBD1	CAWKSQGDTEAFF	TGTGCCTGGAAATCGCAGGGGGACACTGAAGCTTTCTTT
.	TRBV5-1	TRBJ2-5	.	CASSLGQYQETQYF	TGCGCCAGCAGCTTGGGGCAGTACCAAGAGACCCAGTACTTC
.	TRBV5-5	TRBJ1-3	.	CASSLEFRGNTIYF	TGTGCCAGCAGCTTAGAGTTTAGAGGAAACACCATATATTTT
.	TRBV2	TRBJ1-1	TRBD1	CASSDKTGGRMNTEVFF	TGTGCCAGCAGTGATAAGACAGGGGGCCGGATGAACACTGAAGTTTTCTTT
.	TRBV6-6	TRBJ1-4	.	CASSLIDEKLFF	TGTGCCAGCAGTCTTATAGATGAAAAACTGTTTTTT